A single sample is the source of the 29 T cell receptor beta chains below, sequenced in a study of control samples from healthy donors and cancer patients. Libraries were prepared by immunoSEQ multiplex PCR; TCRdb keeps only in-frame clonotypes and omits some of them. This table has some 410,000 clones, 90% appearing once. The sequenced sample consisted of PBMCs. The receptor source for this set is a man in his forties with head and neck cancer.

Comment on this clone: Other DNA sequences in the sample encode the same CDR3. This chain links TRBV5-1 with TRBJ2-7; 10 nucleotides align to TRBD1. The trim removed 4 bases at V and 1 base at J, leaving 2 bases unmatched. This CDR3 is 14 amino acids long. Germline V lookup: CDR1 SGHRS, CDR2 YFSETQ. DNA for the CDR3: TGCGCCAGCAGCCCGGGACAGGGGTCCTACGAGCAGTACTTC. It codes for CASSPGQGSYEQYF.

This chain uses TRBV5-1 with TRBJ1-1, with TRBD1 matching 7 bases. The CDR3 sequence is 13 residues long. Germline trimming cut 4 bases from V and 4 bases from J; bases unmatched to any gene: 4. CDR1 is SGHRS, CDR2 YFSETQ, per germline. The CDR3 sequence is CASSADRITEAFF. CDR3 bases: TGCGCCAGCAGCGCGGACAGGATCACTGAAGCTTTCTTT.

The chain uses TRBV7-8 and TRBJ2-5; 12 nucleotides align to TRBD2. CDR1 is SGHVS and CDR2 is FQNEAQ in the germline V gene. V lost 3 bases, J lost 4 bases, and 6 bases stayed unmatched. The CDR3 sequence is 16 residues long. CDR3 protein: CASSFVASGGGETQYF. CDR3 bases: TGTGCCAGCAGCTTCGTGGCTAGCGGGGGGGGAGAGACCCAGTACTTC.

The V call is TRBV28, the J call TRBJ2-2; D tentatively fits TRBD1 or TRBD2 (6 bases each). Germline values: CDR1 MDHEN, CDR2 SYDVKM. This CDR3 has 15 residues. The germline V and J ends were trimmed by 9 bases and 6 bases, with 20 bases remaining between them. The CDR3 spells CASSGWGAGAGELFF. DNA for the CDR3: TGTGCCAGTTCTGGGTGGGGGGCGGGCGCCGGGGAGCTGTTTTTT.

The CDR3 DNA reads TGTGCCAGCTCACCACTCGGGACTAGCGGGAGTGCCGCAGGACCAGATACGCAGTATTTT. This translates into CASSPLGTSGSAAGPDTQYF. The gene calls are TRBV18 and TRBJ2-3; TRBD2 matches 14 bases. Germline V gene lookup returns CDR1 KGHSH and CDR2 LQKENI. With V trimmed by 1 base and J by 4 bases, 13 bases remained unmatched. The CDR3 runs to 20 residues. Variable domain in full (rest from reference TRBV18 and TRBJ2-3): NAGVMQNPRHLVRRRGQEARLRCSPMKGHSHVYWYRQLPEEGLKFMVYLQKENIIDESGMPKERFSAEFPKEGPSILRIQQVVRGDSAAYFCASSPLGTSGSAAGPDTQYFGPGTRLTVL.

The CDR3 DNA follows: TGTGCCAGTAGTTTCGACAGGGAATCACCCCTCCACTTT. Its translation is CASSFDRESPLHF. The V gene is TRBV19, the J gene TRBJ1-6, with 7 bases fitting TRBD1. Germline V CDR1 and CDR2: LNHDA, SQIVND (reference sequence). The V segment lost 5 bases and the J segment 10 bases; nucleotides outside the gene matches: 5. This CDR3 has 13 residues. Combining the CDR3 with reference TRBV19 and TRBJ1-6 gives the whole variable domain DGGITQSPKYLFRKEGQNVTLSCEQNLNHDAMYWYRQDPGQGLRLIYYSQIVNDFQKGDIAEGYSVSREKKESFPLTVTSAQKNPTAFYLCASSFDRESPLHFGNGTRLTVT.

The chain recombines TRBV9 with TRBJ1-1; D may be TRBD1 (6 bases). The germline CDR1 and CDR2 sequences are SGDLS and YYNGEE. This CDR3 spans 15 amino acids. Trimming removed 0 bases from V and 7 bases from J, with 16 bases in between. CDR3 DNA: TGTGCCAGCAGCGTAGGTGTAGGGGGTCTAGTTGAAGCTTTCTTT. It codes for CASSVGVGGLVEAFF.

The V gene is TRBV3-1 (or the pseudogene TRBV3-2), the J gene TRBJ2-3; perhaps TRBD2 as D (5 bases). V lost 5 bases and J 3 bases, leaving 12 bases between the germline ends. The germline CDR1 and CDR2 sequences are LGHDT and YNNKEL (reference sequence). This CDR3 region has 14 residues. The DNA of the CDR3 is TGTGCCAGCAGCTCATATGAGGGAACAGATACGCAGTATTTT. Translation gives CASSSYEGTDTQYF.

This clone was picked up a small number of times. Here the CDR3 omits its conserved ending phenylalanine or tryptophan, so a read error is the likely source. The limits of the CDR3 on the DNA are not certain, so only TCRdb's listed CDR3 is given. The genes are TRBV7-9 and TRBJ1-2. Germline loops: CDR1 SEHNR, CDR2 FQNEAQ (reference sequence). The CDR3 comprises 13 residues, both ends counted. Here the CDR3 reads CASSLEFAGRKGH.

A few counts support this clone. This rearrangement joins TRBV6-5 to TRBJ1-4; D is unclear. The CDR3 covers 13 residues. V lost 7 bases and J 2 bases, leaving 8 bases between the germline ends. Germline V CDR1 and CDR2: MNHEY, SVGAGI. The CDR3 DNA reads as TGTGCCAGCACAGGCCCGACTAATGAAAAACTGTTTTTT. This sequence encodes CASTGPTNEKLFF.

This clone occurred once. Additional DNA sequences in this sample encode the identical CDR3. The chain carries TRBV19 and TRBJ2-2, with a possible D match to TRBD1 (5 bases). The V and J ends lost 3 bases and 1 base respectively, with 6 bases between them. CDR1 LNHDA and CDR2 SQIVND come from the germline V gene (reference sequence). The CDR3 runs 14 residues. The CDR3 sequence is CASSITGNTGELFF. CDR3 nucleotide sequence: TGTGCCAGTAGTATCACAGGGAACACCGGGGAGCTGTTTTTT.

The chain employs TRBV5-1 and TRBJ2-7; D may be TRBD1 or TRBD2 (6 bases each). Germline V gives CDR1 SGHRS, CDR2 YFSETQ. The CDR3 spans 13 residues. V was shortened by 3 bases and J by 6 bases, with 13 bases between the two germline ends. In DNA, the CDR3 is TGCGCCAGCAGCTGGGCCAGGGGACTCGAGCAGTACTTC. This encodes CASSWARGLEQYF. Looking up the rest from reference TRBV5-1 and TRBJ2-7 gives the full variable domain: KAGVTQTPRYLIKTRGQQVTLSCSPISGHRSVSWYQQTPGQGLQFLFEYFSETQRNKGNFPGRFSGRQFSNSRSEMNVSTLELGDSALYLCASSWARGLEQYFGPGTRLTVT.

The rearrangement uses TRBV2 and TRBJ1-2; D is unclear. The germline V and J ends were trimmed by 3 bases and 2 bases, with 16 bases remaining between them. Germline V lookup: CDR1 SNHLY, CDR2 FYNNEI. CDR3 length equals 16 residues. CDR3 sequence reads: CASSDPLTRENYGYTF. The CDR3 nucleotides are TGTGCCAGCAGTGACCCCTTGACGAGAGAAAACTATGGCTACACCTTC.

The rearrangement links TRBV30 to TRBJ2-1, with 10 bases identical to TRBD1. The V segment lost 2 bases and the J segment 15 bases; nucleotides outside the gene matches: 16. CDR1 is GTSNPN and CDR2 is SVGIG in the germline V gene (reference sequence). This CDR3 comprises 15 residues. CDR3 DNA sequence: TGTGCCTGGAGTCAAGAGACAGGGGGCGGGTTTCCGATGTTCTTC. Encoded protein: CAWSQETGGGFPMFF.

The chain carries TRBV6-1 and TRBJ1-5; no clear D. The V and J ends lost 3 bases and 3 bases respectively, with 15 bases between them. Germline CDR1 MNHNS, CDR2 SASEGT. This CDR3 is built from 16 residues. The CDR3 DNA follows: TGTGCCAGCAGTGAGGGATCCGGCAGCTCCAATCAGCCCCAGCATTTT. The encoded protein is CASSEGSGSSNQPQHF.

This chain links TRBV12-5 with TRBJ2-3, with D possibly TRBD1 on 6 matching bases. This CDR3 is built from 14 residues. The V end lost 2 bases, the J end lost 5 bases, and 11 bases lay between the germline ends. CDR1 is LGHNT and CDR2 is FRNRAP in the germline V gene. CDR3 bases: TGTGCTAGTGGTTTGACAGGGAAGGTAGATACGCAGTATTTT. It is translated as CASGLTGKVDTQYF.

V and J are TRBV5-1 and TRBJ2-3, with D perhaps TRBD1 (6 bases). V lost 2 bases and J 6 bases, leaving 16 bases between the germline ends. The CDR3 sequence is 15 residues long. The germline V gene encodes CDR1 SGHRS and CDR2 YFSETQ. Here the CDR3 reads CASSFRDKSQDTQYF. CDR3 coding DNA: TGCGCCAGCAGCTTTAGGGACAAATCTCAGGATACGCAGTATTTT.

The chain has TRBV5-6 and TRBJ2-7, with D possibly matching TRBD1 (5 bases). In germline, CDR1 is SGHDT, CDR2 YYEEEE. CDR3 size: 16 residues. V was cut by 2 bases and J by 4 bases, with 19 bases left in between. For the CDR3, the DNA is TGTGCCAGCAGCTTTCAGGGTCCAGTTTCCTATTACGAGCAGTACTTC. Protein sequence: CASSFQGPVSYYEQYF.

The rearrangement joins TRBV28 to TRBJ1-5; the match to TRBD1 covers 10 bases. The CDR3 runs 16 residues. V trimming: 4 bases; J trimming: 5 bases; junction bases outside the gene matches: 8. Germline V CDR1 and CDR2: MDHEN, SYDVKM. Here the CDR3 reads CASSSLGQGEDQPQHF. The CDR3 coding sequence is TGTGCCAGCAGTTCATTAGGACAGGGGGAGGATCAGCCCCAGCATTTT.

The V and J genes are TRBV28 and TRBJ2-1; tentative D call: TRBD2 (6 bases). The germline V and J ends were trimmed by 6 bases and 8 bases, with 29 bases remaining between them. Looked up from germline, CDR1 is MDHEN and CDR2 is SYDVKM. The CDR3 extends over 18 amino acids. CDR3 region: CASSYTRQGEEWFYEQFF. The CDR3 DNA follows: TGTGCCAGCAGCTACACCCGTCAAGGGGAGGAGTGGTTCTATGAGCAGTTCTTC.

The chain is built from TRBV7-2 and TRBJ2-3, with D maybe TRBD2 (6 bases). Trimming left V 0 bases short and J 5 bases short, with 9 bases between. The CDR3 sequence is 14 residues long. Germline V gene data show CDR1 as SGHTA and CDR2 as FQGNSA. CDR3 in DNA: TGTGCCAGCAGCTTAGCGGGAGGATTAGATACGCAGTATTTT. This codes for CASSLAGGLDTQYF. The whole variable domain, filled in from reference TRBV7-2 and TRBJ2-3, reads GAGVSQSPSNKVTEKGKDVELRCDPISGHTALYWYRQSLGQGLEFLIYFQGNSAPDKSGLPSDRFSAERTGGSVSTLTIQRTQQEDSAVYLCASSLAGGLDTQYFGPGTRLTVL.

The CDR3 DNA sequence: TGTGCCACCAGTCCGATAGCGGGGGGTCTCATATACTTC. Protein: CATSPIAGGLIYF. The chain links TRBV15 to TRBJ2-5; 10 bases line up with TRBD2. Trimming cost V 6 bases and J 14 bases; bases outside gene matches: 12. Looked up from germline, CDR1 is LNHNV and CDR2 is YYDKDF (reference sequence). CDR3 size: 13 residues. Full variable domain (remainder filled in from reference TRBV15 and TRBJ2-5): DAMVIQNPRYQVTQFGKPVTLSCSQTLNHNVMYWYQQKSSQAPKLLFHYYDKDFNNEADTPDNFQSRRPNTSFCFLDIRSPGLGDTAMYLCATSPIAGGLIYFGPGTRLLVL.

The chain recombines TRBV29-1 with TRBJ1-6; a weak D match, TRBD1 (6 bases). The CDR3 has 13 residues. Germline V gives CDR1 SQVTM, CDR2 ANQGSEA. V dropped 7 bases and J dropped 8 bases, with 15 bases sitting between them. The CDR3 region is CSASTGGDSPLHF. Written as DNA, the CDR3 is TGCAGCGCTTCGACAGGAGGGGATTCACCCCTCCACTTT.

V gene TRBV5-4 combines with J gene TRBJ2-5; 11 nucleotides match TRBD2. The V gene's germline CDR1 is SGHNT and CDR2 YYREEE (reference sequence). This CDR3 is 17 amino acids long. J gave up 2 bases and V 5 bases, and 11 bases lay outside the gene matches. The CDR3 loop is CASRFDMASGGQETQYF. DNA for the CDR3: TGTGCCAGCAGGTTTGATATGGCTAGCGGGGGGCAAGAGACCCAGTACTTC.

The chain links TRBV14 to TRBJ1-1; D gene ambiguous. Germline V gene lookup returns CDR1 SGHDN and CDR2 FVKESK. The CDR3 has 12 residues. V lost 5 bases and J 4 bases, leaving 8 bases between the germline ends. CDR3 coding DNA: TGTGCCAGCAGCTTGAGTCTCACTGAAGCTTTCTTT. It is translated as CASSLSLTEAFF.

The chain employs TRBV24-1 and TRBJ1-1; weak D call: TRBD1 (6 bases). Germline V gene sequence: CDR1 KGHDR, CDR2 SFDVKD. This CDR3 contains 13 residues. V was cut by 4 bases and J by 11 bases, with 16 bases left in between. The CDR3 region has the DNA TGTGCCACCAGTGAACCTCCGGGACACCGGGCTTTCTTT. Protein product: CATSEPPGHRAFF.

The rearrangement links TRBV28 to TRBJ1-1; D perhaps matches TRBD1 (6 bases). The CDR3 runs to 13 residues. Germline loops: CDR1 MDHEN, CDR2 SYDVKM. The V and J ends lost 10 bases and 0 bases respectively, with 12 bases between them. As DNA, the CDR3 is TGTGCCATCCTCAGGGGACTGAACACTGAAGCTTTCTTT. Protein sequence: CAILRGLNTEAFF. Filled out from reference TRBV28 and TRBJ1-1, the complete variable domain reads DVKVTQSSRYLVKRTGEKVFLECVQDMDHENMFWYRQDPGLGLRLIYFSYDVKMKEKGDIPEGYSVSREKKERFSLILESASTNQTSMYLCAILRGLNTEAFFGQGTRLTVV.

The chain employs TRBV5-1 and TRBJ2-6, with D perhaps TRBD1 or TRBD2 (6 bases each). The V end lost 0 bases, the J end lost 2 bases, and 9 bases lay between the germline ends. CDR1 and CDR2 from the germline V gene are SGHRS and YFSETQ. The CDR3 totals 16 residues. Written as DNA, the CDR3 is TGCGCCAGCAGCTTGGCCGGGGGCGCTGGGGCCAACGTCCTGACTTTC. Translated, it gives CASSLAGGAGANVLTF.

This clone came up once. The rearrangement links TRBV29-1 to TRBJ2-1; D is undetermined. Germline V gene data show CDR1 as SQVTM and CDR2 as ANQGSEA. CDR3 length: 9 residues. The V and J ends lost 6 bases and 5 bases respectively, with 2 bases between them. The CDR3 reads CSVDNEQFF. The CDR3 DNA is TGCAGCGTGGACAATGAGCAGTTCTTC.